The 23 T cell receptor beta chains reported below all come from one sample, sequenced in a study of CD8 T cells in Susac syndrome. Reverse transcription used roughly 0.45 to 1 ug RNA and random hexamers. In TCRdb, the immunoSEQ multiplex PCR reads were re-called with MiXCR into one record per CDR3 protein. Of roughly 110,000 distinct CDR3 sequences listed, less than 95% are singletons. Sequencing was done on a sample of CD8+ T cells from PBMCs. The receptors here all came from a human donor with Susac syndrome.

V is TRBV18 and J is TRBJ2-5; D gene unclear. The V gene's germline CDR1 is KGHSH and CDR2 LQKENI. The CDR3 runs to 12 residues. The V end lost 5 bases, the J end lost 5 bases, and 9 bases lay between the germline ends. The CDR3 here is CASSSGVETQYF. The CDR3 coding sequence is TGTGCCAGCTCAAGTGGAGTGGAGACCCAGTACTTC.

This clonotype came up a few times. The chain joins TRBV19 to TRBJ2-7; the D gene is possibly TRBD2 (5 bases). The V gene's germline CDR1 is LNHDA and CDR2 SQIVND (reference sequence). V was trimmed by 4 bases and J by 5 bases, leaving 12 bases between them. CDR3 size: 13 residues. This chain's CDR3 is CASSSGLADEQYF. For the CDR3, the DNA is TGTGCCAGTAGTAGCGGGCTGGCGGACGAGCAGTACTTC.

The chain joins TRBV6-5 to TRBJ2-1; weak D call: TRBD2 (5 bases). Per germline, CDR1 MNHEY and CDR2 SVGAGI. V gave up 6 bases and J gave up 8 bases, with 14 bases separating them. The CDR3 is made up of 13 amino acids. The CDR3 DNA is TGTGCCAGCAGCCCGTCGGGGTACGATGAGCAGTTCTTC. Protein: CASSPSGYDEQFF.

The rearrangement uses TRBV7-2 and TRBJ2-5, with D uncertain. The germline CDR1 and CDR2 sequences are SGHTA and FQGNSA. This CDR3 has 15 amino acids. V lost 6 bases and J lost 4, with 18 bases in between. Written as DNA, the CDR3 is TGTGCCAGCAGTGTTACTATAGGGAACGGAGAGACCCAGTACTTC. It translates to CASSVTIGNGETQYF.

The V and J genes are TRBV6-2 or TRBV6-3 and TRBJ2-5; D gene ambiguous. V lost 5 bases and J lost 5, with 9 bases in between. The CDR3 is made up of 12 amino acids. Germline CDR1 is MNHEY and CDR2 is SVGEGT. CDR3 DNA sequence: TGTGCCAGCAGTGCGGCTCGGGAGACCCAGTACTTC. It yields the protein CASSAARETQYF.

The rearrangement links TRBV20-1 to TRBJ2-7; TRBD2 matches 11 bases. This CDR3 region has 15 residues. The germline gives CDR1 DFQATT, CDR2 SNEGSKA (reference sequence). V trimming: 5 bases; J trimming: 3 bases; junction bases outside the gene matches: 9. The CDR3 bases are TGCAGTGCTCATCCTAGCGGGGGGACTTACTACGAGCAGTACTTC. Encoded protein: CSAHPSGGTYYEQYF.

The chain joins TRBV29-1 to TRBJ2-2, with TRBD1 identical over 8 bases. Losses at the gene ends were 4 bases for V and 6 bases for J; bases not matched to a gene: 7. The V gene's germline CDR1 is SQVTM and CDR2 ANQGSEA. The CDR3 is made up of 14 amino acids. The CDR3 spells CSVGQGPSAGELFF. CDR3 bases: TGCAGCGTTGGACAGGGGCCCAGCGCCGGGGAGCTGTTTTTT.

The V gene is TRBV3-1, the J gene TRBJ1-2; TRBD1 matches 7 bases. The germline gives CDR1 LGHDT, CDR2 YNNKEL (reference sequence). The CDR3 has 15 residues. V trimming: 8 bases; J trimming: 6 bases; junction bases outside the gene matches: 15. The CDR3 DNA sequence: TGTGCCAGCCACAACTCACCCTGGACAGGCAATGGCTACACCTTC. Amino acid sequence: CASHNSPWTGNGYTF.

This clonotype occurred once. The genes are TRBV29-1 and TRBJ1-1, with 8 bases identical to TRBD1. Germline lookup yields CDR1 SQVTM and CDR2 ANQGSEA. CDR3 size: 16 residues. J gave up 5 bases and V 4 bases, and 15 bases lay outside the gene matches. As DNA, the CDR3 is TGCAGCGTTGCCCTACTTACAGGGGGTAGGTCGACTGAAGCTTTCTTT. Translated, it gives CSVALLTGGRSTEAFF.

V is TRBV7-2 and J is TRBJ2-1; 12 nucleotides line up with TRBD2. V gave up 5 bases and J gave up 10 bases; unmatched junction bases: 12. The V gene's germline CDR1 is SGHTA and CDR2 FQGNSA. This CDR3 has 16 residues. The CDR3 DNA follows: TGTGCCAGCAGCCAATCAGGGGGACTAGCGGGCTTAGAGCAGTTCTTC. It encodes CASSQSGGLAGLEQFF.

This chain links TRBV4-2 with TRBJ2-3, with D unresolved. The germline V gene encodes CDR1 LGHNA and CDR2 YNFKEQ. Trimming removed 2 bases from V and 5 bases from J, with 5 bases in between. The CDR3 consists of 12 residues. The chain's CDR3 is CASSQSQDTQYF. The DNA of the CDR3 is TGTGCCAGCAGCCAATCCCAAGATACGCAGTATTTT.

The chain recombines TRBV24-1 with TRBJ1-5, with D possibly TRBD1 on 5 matching bases. Trimming stripped 4 bases from V and 5 bases from J, with 11 bases between. The CDR3 totals 14 residues. CDR1 and CDR2 from the germline V gene are KGHDR and SFDVKD. The CDR3 coding sequence is TGTGCCACCAGTGAAGCAGGGACCGATCAGCCCCAGCATTTT. Protein product: CATSEAGTDQPQHF.

This chain connects TRBV21-1 to TRBJ2-5; no DNA check was done on the table's D call, TRBD1. TRBV21-1 is a pseudogene. The CDR3 loop spans 16 amino acids. The CDR3 DNA sequence: TGTGCCAGCAGCAAAGATGGTGACAGGAGCCAAGAGACCCAGTACTTC. The encoded protein is CASSKDGDRSQETQYF.

V gene TRBV9 combines with J gene TRBJ1-2; TRBD1 matches 8 bases. The germline V gene has CDR1 SGDLS and CDR2 YYNGEE. The V segment lost 6 bases and the J segment 4 bases; nucleotides outside the gene matches: 11. The CDR3 loop spans 15 amino acids. The DNA of the CDR3 is TGTGCCAGCACTAGGGACAGGAACCAGGGCTATGGCTACACCTTC. This translates into CASTRDRNQGYGYTF.

The CDR3 loop is CASSQEPGTQLGEQYF. In DNA form, the CDR3 reads TGTGCCAGCAGCCAAGAGCCCGGGACTCAATTGGGCGAGCAGTACTTC. This rearrangement joins TRBV14 to TRBJ2-7; maybe TRBD2 (6 bases). This CDR3 spans 16 amino acids. Germline V gene data show CDR1 as SGHDN and CDR2 as FVKESK. V lost 0 bases to trimming and J lost 6 bases, with 18 bases between them. Variable domain in full (rest from reference TRBV14 and TRBJ2-7): EAGVTQFPSHSVIEKGQTVTLRCDPISGHDNLYWYRRVMGKEIKFLLHFVKESKQDESGMPNNRFLAERTGGTYSTLKVQPAELEDSGVYFCASSQEPGTQLGEQYFGPGTRLTVT.

The chain has TRBV7-3 and TRBJ2-3; a possible D gene is TRBD2 (5 bases). The V end lost 3 bases, the J end lost 5 bases, and 18 bases lay between the germline ends. Germline loops: CDR1 SGHTA, CDR2 FQGTGA. The CDR3 runs 16 residues. The CDR3 region is CASSFPVEGREDTQYF. The CDR3 nucleotides are TGTGCCAGCAGCTTCCCCGTAGAGGGCCGGGAAGATACGCAGTATTTT.

The sample holds one count of this clonotype. The rearrangement uses TRBV6-2 or TRBV6-3 and TRBJ2-7, with D possibly being TRBD2 (7 bases). The germline gives CDR1 MNHEY, CDR2 SVGEGT. V was clipped by 8 bases and J by 4 bases, with 15 bases between them. This CDR3 contains 13 residues. The CDR3 region has the DNA TGTGCCAGCGGACTAGGGACAACATACGAGCAGTACTTC. Its protein product is CASGLGTTYEQYF.

V usage is TRBV20-1 and J usage is TRBJ2-7; tentatively, D is TRBD1 (5 bases). CDR1 is DFQATT, CDR2 SNEGSKA, per germline (reference sequence). There are 14 residues in the CDR3. With 5 bases removed from V and 0 bases from J, the gap between germline ends came to 14 bases. CDR3 protein: CSAYRTPNSYEQYF. The CDR3, as DNA: TGCAGTGCTTACCGGACACCCAACTCCTACGAGCAGTACTTC.

This clonotype was detected only once. The rearrangement joins TRBV29-1 to TRBJ2-1; 7 positions agree with TRBD2. This CDR3 comprises 13 residues. CDR1 is SQVTM, CDR2 ANQGSEA, per germline. V was pared by 6 bases and J by 7 bases, with 9 bases of the junction left unmatched. The CDR3 nucleotides are TGCAGCGTCCCAATGACTAGCCTAAATGAGCAGTTCTTC. Translation: CSVPMTSLNEQFF.

V and J are TRBV20-1 and TRBJ2-3, with 8 bases matching TRBD2. The germline CDR1 and CDR2 sequences are DFQATT and SNEGSKA (reference sequence). This CDR3 spans 15 amino acids. J lost 4 bases, V lost 1 base, and 7 bases had no gene match. The CDR3 region is CSARGRTSLADTQYF. The DNA of the CDR3 is TGCAGTGCTAGAGGGAGGACTAGCTTAGCAGATACGCAGTATTTT.

The chain links TRBV6-5 to TRBJ1-5, with D tentatively TRBD1 (5 bases). V lost 9 bases and J lost 3, with 12 bases in between. In germline, CDR1 is MNHEY, CDR2 SVGAGI. The CDR3 spans 13 residues. CDR3 DNA sequence: TGTGCCAGTCGAGAAGGGGTCAATCAGCCCCAGCATTTT. The encoded protein is CASREGVNQPQHF.

The chain employs TRBV15 and TRBJ1-1; D is unresolved. V was clipped by 5 bases and J by 7 bases, with 8 bases between them. Germline CDR1 is LNHNV and CDR2 is YYDKDF (reference sequence). The CDR3 runs to 11 residues. The CDR3 is CATSSGREAFF. The CDR3 nucleotides read TGTGCCACCAGCTCTGGACGTGAAGCTTTCTTT.

V and J are TRBV6-6 and TRBJ2-7; D gene ambiguous. Per germline, CDR1 MNHNY and CDR2 SVGAGI (reference sequence). Trimming pared 4 bases from V and 3 bases from J, leaving 13 bases between. The CDR3 is made up of 14 amino acids. The DNA for the CDR3 is TGTGCCAGCAGTTTGGACCTGCTAATCTACGAGCAGTACTTC. This sequence encodes CASSLDLLIYEQYF.